This TCR beta chain came from a study of beta chain features in type 1 diabetes. Background on the study: Healthy donors and patients showed comparable age, gender and cell yields. Study outcomes and limitations: Whether TCRB rearrangement is influenced by HLA type went unresolved here. Shortening of TCRB CDR3s, moderate but significant, appeared in all four CD4+ subsets of Type 1 diabetes patients.

CDR1 and CDR2 (germline): KGHSH, LQKENI. The trim removed 5 bases at V and 2 bases at J, leaving 6 bases unmatched. This CDR3 is 16 amino acids long. Of the isolated RNA, all was reverse transcribed, and so the sequenced material was expressed TCRB transcripts. The data were produced by immunoSEQ multiplex PCR, yet TCRdb's version contains in-frame clones alone and is incomplete. The repertoire holds some 370,000 clones, 8% to 10% seen once, with about 0.64% in the top ten. Researchers reported sorting CD4+ naive, central memory, regulatory and stem cell-like memory cells via CD45RO/CCR7/CD25/CD127/CD95/CD27. Comments on this clone: Its antigen remains unidentified.

The sequence was collected from a man aged 25-45 years with type 1 diabetes. The specimen sequenced was central memory CD4+ T cells from blood. The chain employs TRBV18 and TRBJ2-2, with 9 bases matching TRBD1. CDR3 region: CASSGQGSDNTGELFF. The CDR3 nucleotides read TGTGCCAGCTCAGGACAGGGGAGCGATAACACCGGGGAGCTGTTTTTT.